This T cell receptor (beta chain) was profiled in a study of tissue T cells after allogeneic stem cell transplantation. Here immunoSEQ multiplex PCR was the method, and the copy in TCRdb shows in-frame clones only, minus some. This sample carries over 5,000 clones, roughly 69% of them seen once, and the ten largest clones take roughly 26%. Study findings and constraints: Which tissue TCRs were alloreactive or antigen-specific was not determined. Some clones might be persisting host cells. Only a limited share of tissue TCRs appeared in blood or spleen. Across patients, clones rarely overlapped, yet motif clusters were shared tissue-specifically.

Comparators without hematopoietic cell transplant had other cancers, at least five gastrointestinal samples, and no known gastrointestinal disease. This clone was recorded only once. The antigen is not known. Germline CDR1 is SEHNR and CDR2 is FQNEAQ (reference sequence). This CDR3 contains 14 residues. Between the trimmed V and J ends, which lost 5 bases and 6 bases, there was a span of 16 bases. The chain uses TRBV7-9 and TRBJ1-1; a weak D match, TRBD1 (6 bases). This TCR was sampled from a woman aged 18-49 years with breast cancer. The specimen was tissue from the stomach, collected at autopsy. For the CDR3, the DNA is TGTGCCAGCAGCGGACGGGGCGGGGGCCCTGAAGCTTTCTTT. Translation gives CASSGRGGGPEAFF.